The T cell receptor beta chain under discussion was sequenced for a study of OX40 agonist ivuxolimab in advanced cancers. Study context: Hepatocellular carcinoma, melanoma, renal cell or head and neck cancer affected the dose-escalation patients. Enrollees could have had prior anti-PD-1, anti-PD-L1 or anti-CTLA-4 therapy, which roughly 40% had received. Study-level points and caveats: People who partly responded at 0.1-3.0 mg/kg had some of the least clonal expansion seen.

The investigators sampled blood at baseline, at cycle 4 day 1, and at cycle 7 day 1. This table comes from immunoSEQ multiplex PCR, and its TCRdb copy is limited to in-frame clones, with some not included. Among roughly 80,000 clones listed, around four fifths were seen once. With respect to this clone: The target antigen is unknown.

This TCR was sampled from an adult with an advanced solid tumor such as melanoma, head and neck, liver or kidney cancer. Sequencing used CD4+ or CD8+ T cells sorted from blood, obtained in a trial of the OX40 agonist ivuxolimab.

CDR3 DNA sequence: TGCAGCGTTGAAGTACAGGGGATCTCCTACGAGCAGTACTTC. Its protein is CSVEVQGISYEQYF. The chain is built from TRBV29-1 and TRBJ2-7; 7 positions agree with TRBD1. Germline V gene lookup returns CDR1 SQVTM and CDR2 ANQGSEA. The length of the CDR3 is 14 residues. V trimming: 1 base; J trimming: 0 bases; junction bases outside the gene matches: 3.